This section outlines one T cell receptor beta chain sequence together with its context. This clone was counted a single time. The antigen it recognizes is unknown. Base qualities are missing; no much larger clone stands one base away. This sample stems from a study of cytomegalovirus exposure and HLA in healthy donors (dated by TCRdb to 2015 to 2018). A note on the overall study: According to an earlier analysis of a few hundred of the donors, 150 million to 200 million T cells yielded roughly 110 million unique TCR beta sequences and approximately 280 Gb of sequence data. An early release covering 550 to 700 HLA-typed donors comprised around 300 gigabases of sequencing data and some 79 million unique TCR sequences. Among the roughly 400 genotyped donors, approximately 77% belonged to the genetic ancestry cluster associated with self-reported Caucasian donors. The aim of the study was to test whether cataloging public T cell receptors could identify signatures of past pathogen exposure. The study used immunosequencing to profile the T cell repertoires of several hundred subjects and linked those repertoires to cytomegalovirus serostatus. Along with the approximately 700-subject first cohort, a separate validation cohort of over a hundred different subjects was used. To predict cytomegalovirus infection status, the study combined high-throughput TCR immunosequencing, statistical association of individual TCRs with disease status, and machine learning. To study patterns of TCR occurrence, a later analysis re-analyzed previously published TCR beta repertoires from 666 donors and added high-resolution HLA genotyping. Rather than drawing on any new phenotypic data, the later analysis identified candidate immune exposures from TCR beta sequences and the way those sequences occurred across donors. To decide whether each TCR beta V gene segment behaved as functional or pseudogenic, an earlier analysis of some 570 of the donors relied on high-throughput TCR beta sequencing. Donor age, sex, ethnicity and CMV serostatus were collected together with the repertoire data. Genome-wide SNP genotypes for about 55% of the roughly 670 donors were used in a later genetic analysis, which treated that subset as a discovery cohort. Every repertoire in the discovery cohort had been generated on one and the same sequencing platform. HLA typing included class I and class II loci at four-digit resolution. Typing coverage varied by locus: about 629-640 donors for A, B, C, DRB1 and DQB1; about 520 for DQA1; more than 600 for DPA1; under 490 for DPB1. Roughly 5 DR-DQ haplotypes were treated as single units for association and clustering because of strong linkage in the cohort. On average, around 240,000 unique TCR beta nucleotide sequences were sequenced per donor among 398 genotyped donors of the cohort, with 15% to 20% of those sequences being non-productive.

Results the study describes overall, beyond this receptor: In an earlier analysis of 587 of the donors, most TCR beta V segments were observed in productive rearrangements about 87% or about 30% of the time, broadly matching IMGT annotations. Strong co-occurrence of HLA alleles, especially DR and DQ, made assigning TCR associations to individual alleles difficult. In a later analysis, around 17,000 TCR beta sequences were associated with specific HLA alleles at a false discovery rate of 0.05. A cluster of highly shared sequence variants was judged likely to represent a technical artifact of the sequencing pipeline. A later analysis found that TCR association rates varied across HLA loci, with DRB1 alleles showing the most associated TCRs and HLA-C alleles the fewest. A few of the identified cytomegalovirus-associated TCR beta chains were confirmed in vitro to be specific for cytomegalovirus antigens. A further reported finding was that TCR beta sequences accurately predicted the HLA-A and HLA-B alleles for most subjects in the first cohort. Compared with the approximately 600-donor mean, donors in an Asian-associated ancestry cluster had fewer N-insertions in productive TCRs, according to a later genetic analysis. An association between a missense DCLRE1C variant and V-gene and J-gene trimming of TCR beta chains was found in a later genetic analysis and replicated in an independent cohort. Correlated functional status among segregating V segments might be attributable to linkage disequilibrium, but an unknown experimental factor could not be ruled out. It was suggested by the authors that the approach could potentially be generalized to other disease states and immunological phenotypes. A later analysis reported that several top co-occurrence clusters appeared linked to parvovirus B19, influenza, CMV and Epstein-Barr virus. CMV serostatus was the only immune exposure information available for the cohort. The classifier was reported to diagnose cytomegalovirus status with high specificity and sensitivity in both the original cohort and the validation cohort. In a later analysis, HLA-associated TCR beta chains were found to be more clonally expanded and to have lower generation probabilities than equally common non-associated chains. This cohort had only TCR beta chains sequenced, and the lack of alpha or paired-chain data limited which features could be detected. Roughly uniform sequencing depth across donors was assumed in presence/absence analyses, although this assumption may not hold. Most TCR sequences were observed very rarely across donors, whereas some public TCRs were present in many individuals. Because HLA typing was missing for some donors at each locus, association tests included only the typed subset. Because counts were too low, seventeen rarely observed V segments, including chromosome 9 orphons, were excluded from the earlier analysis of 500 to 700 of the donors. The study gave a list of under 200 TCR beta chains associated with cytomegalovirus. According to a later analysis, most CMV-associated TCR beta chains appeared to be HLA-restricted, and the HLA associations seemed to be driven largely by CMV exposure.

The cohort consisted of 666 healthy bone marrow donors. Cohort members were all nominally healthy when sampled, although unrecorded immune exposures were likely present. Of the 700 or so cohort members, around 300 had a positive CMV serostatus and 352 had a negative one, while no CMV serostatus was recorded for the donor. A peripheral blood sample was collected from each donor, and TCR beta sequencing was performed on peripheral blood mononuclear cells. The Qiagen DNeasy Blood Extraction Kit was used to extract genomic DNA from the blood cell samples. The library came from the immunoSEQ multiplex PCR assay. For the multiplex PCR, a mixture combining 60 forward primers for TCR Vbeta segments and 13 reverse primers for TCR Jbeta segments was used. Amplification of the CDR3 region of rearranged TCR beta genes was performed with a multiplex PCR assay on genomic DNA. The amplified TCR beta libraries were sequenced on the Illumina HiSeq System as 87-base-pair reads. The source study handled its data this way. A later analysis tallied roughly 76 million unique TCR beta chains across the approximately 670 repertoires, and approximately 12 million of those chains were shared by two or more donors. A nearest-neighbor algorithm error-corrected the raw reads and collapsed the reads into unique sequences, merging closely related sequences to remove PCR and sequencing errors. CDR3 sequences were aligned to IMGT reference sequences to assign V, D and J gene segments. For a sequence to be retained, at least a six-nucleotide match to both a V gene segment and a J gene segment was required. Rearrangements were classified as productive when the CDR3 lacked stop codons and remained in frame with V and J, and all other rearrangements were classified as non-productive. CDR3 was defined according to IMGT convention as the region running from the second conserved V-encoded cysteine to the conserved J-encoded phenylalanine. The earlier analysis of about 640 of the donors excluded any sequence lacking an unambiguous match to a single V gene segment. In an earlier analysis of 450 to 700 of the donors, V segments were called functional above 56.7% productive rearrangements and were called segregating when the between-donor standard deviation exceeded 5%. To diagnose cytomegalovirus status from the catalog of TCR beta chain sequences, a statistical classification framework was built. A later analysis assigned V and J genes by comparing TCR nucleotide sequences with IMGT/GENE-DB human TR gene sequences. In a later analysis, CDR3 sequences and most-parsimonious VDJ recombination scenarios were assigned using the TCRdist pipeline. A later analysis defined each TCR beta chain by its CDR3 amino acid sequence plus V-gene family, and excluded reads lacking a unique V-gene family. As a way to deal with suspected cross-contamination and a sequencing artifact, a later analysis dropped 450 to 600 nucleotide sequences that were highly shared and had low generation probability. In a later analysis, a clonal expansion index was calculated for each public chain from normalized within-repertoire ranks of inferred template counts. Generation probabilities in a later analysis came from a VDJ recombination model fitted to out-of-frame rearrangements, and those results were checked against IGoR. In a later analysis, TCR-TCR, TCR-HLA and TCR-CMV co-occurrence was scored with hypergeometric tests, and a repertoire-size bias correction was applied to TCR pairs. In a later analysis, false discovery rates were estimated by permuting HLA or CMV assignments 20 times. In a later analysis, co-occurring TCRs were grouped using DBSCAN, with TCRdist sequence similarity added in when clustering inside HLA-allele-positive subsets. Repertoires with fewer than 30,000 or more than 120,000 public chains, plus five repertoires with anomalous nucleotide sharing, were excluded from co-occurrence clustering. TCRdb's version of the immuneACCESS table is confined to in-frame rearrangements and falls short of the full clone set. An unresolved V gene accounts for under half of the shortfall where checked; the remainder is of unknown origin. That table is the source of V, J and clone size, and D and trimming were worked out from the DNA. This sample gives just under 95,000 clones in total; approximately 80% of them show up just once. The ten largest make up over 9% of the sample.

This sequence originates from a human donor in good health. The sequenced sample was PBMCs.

The encoded CDR3 is CASSVAGQVTYNEQFF. The DNA is as follows: TGTGCCAGCAGCGTAGCGGGACAGGTAACCTACAATGAGCAGTTCTTC. The chain is made from TRBV9 and TRBJ2-1, and TRBD1 matches 8 of the central bases. Including cysteine and phenylalanine, the CDR3 has 16 amino acids. Only the CDR3 DNA is retained, 48 bases long and in frame from the first base. As encoded in the germline V gene, CDR1 is SGDLS while CDR2 is YYNGEE. Trimming takes 0 bases off V and 2 bases off J; junction bases not matched to a gene: 4.